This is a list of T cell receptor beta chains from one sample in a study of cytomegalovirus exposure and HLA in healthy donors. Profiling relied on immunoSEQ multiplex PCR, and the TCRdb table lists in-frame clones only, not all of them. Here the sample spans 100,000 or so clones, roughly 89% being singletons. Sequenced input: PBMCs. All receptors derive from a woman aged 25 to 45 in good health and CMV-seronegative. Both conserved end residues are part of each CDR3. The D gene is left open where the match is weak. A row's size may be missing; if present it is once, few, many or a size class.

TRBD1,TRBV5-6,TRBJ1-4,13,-,CASSGDRGEKLFF,TGTGCCAGCAGCGGTGACAGGGGGGAAAAACTGTTTTTT
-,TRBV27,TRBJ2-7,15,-,CASSYERVSSYEQYF,TGTGCCAGCAGTTATGAGCGGGTATCCTCCTACGAGCAGTACTTC
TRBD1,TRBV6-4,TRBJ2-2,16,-,CASSGTGTGSSGELFF,TGTGCCAGCAGTGGAACCGGGACAGGGTCGTCCGGGGAGCTGTTTTTT
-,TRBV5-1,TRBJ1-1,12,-,CASSLRGVEAFF,TGCGCCAGCAGCCTCAGGGGAGTTGAAGCTTTCTTT
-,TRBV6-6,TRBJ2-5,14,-,CASSRQRPQETQYF,TGTGCCAGCAGTCGACAGAGGCCCCAAGAGACCCAGTACTTC
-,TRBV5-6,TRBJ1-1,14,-,CASSIQGRNTEAFF,TGTGCCAGCAGCATACAGGGCCGGAACACTGAAGCTTTCTTT
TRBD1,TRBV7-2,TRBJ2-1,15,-,CASSSAGTGYQGQFF,TGTGCCAGCAGCTCCGCCGGGACAGGGTACCAGGGGCAGTTCTTC
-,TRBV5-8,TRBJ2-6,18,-,CASRPGLGPSSGANVLTF,TGTGCCAGCAGACCCGGGCTGGGGCCCTCCTCTGGGGCCAACGTCCTGACTTTC
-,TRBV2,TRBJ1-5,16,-,CASSEALSGLSPPQHF,TGTGCCAGCAGTGAAGCGCTCTCCGGACTTAGCCCGCCCCAGCATTTT
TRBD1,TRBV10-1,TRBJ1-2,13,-,CASSAGQGESYTF,TGCGCCAGCAGTGCCGGACAGGGTGAAAGCTACACCTTC
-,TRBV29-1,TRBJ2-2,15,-,CSVEDLASNTGELFF,TGCAGCGTTGAAGATCTGGCAAGTAACACCGGGGAGCTGTTTTTT
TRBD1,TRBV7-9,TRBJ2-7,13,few,CASSWDRVHEQYF,TGTGCCAGCAGCTGGGACAGGGTCCACGAGCAGTACTTC
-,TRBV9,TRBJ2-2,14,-,CASSAPGYTGELFF,TGTGCCAGCAGCGCTCCCGGGTACACCGGGGAGCTGTTTTTT
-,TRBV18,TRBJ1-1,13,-,CASSPRRRAEAFF,TGTGCCAGCTCTCCGAGGAGGAGGGCAGAAGCTTTCTTT
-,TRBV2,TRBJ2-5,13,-,CASSEMPQGDQYF,TGTGCCAGCAGTGAAATGCCACAAGGGGACCAGTACTTC
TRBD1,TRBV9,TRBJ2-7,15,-,CASSVEGTDSYEQYF,TGTGCCAGCAGCGTAGAAGGGACAGACTCCTACGAGCAGTACTTC
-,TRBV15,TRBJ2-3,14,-,CATSGRTATDTQYF,TGTGCCACCAGCGGTCGGACAGCCACAGATACGCAGTATTTT
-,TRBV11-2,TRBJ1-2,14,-,CASSLVQGDYGYTF,TGTGCCAGCAGCTTAGTACAGGGCGACTATGGCTACACCTTC
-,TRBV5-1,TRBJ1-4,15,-,CASSPTLATNEKLFF,TGCGCCAGCAGTCCCACTTTAGCAACTAATGAAAAACTGTTTTTT
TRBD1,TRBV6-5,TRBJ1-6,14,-,CASSPDRGLTPLHF,TGTGCCAGCAGTCCCGACAGGGGCCTAACACCCCTCCACTTT
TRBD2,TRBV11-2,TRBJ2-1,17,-,CASSLDLTSGITHEQFF,TGTGCCAGCAGCTTAGATCTGACTAGCGGGATAACGCATGAGCAGTTCTTC
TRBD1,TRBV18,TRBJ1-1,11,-,CASRDSPEAFF,TGTGCCAGCCGGGACAGTCCTGAAGCTTTCTTT
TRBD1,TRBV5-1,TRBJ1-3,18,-,CASSYNTPGGAVGNTIYF,TGCGCCAGCAGCTACAACACCCCAGGGGGCGCCGTTGGAAACACCATATATTTT
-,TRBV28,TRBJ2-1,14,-,CASSLGGALYEQFF,TGTGCCAGCAGTTTGGGCGGGGCCCTCTATGAGCAGTTCTTC